One and the same sample provided the 13 T cell receptor beta chains below, sequenced in a study of T cells after posttransplantation cyclophosphamide. The protocol was immunoSEQ multiplex PCR, while the TCRdb copy is restricted to in-frame clones and leaves out a portion. The sample lists 15,000 to 20,000 clones, 80% to 90% occurring once. Sampled 1 year posttransplant, controls received myeloablative marrow transplants, methotrexate and a calcineurin inhibitor. The specimen comprised PBMCs, sampled after an allogeneic stem cell transplant with a calcineurin inhibitor and methotrexate. These receptors were collected from a male patient aged 45-59 years who received an allogeneic stem cell transplant from an unrelated donor, was CMV-positive, and had chronic GVHD only. Among the T cells, some may be from the graft donor.

The rearrangement links TRBV6-5 to TRBJ1-1, with 8 bases fitting TRBD1. The ends lost 0 bases at V and 0 bases at J; junction bases unmatched: 0. Germline-derived CDR1 and CDR2 are MNHEY and SVGAGI. The CDR3 spans 15 residues. The CDR3 DNA sequence: TGTGCCAGCAGTTACTCGACAGGGGTGAACACTGAAGCTTTCTTT. It specifies CASSYSTGVNTEAFF.

The V call is TRBV19, the J call TRBJ1-1; the match to TRBD1 covers 10 bases. Germline CDR1 and CDR2: LNHDA and SQIVND (reference sequence). The CDR3 runs to 14 residues. Losses at the gene ends were 6 bases for V and 6 bases for J; bases not matched to a gene: 7. The CDR3 region is CASSGTGETAEAFF. The CDR3 DNA sequence: TGTGCCAGTAGCGGGACAGGGGAAACGGCTGAAGCTTTCTTT.

This chain uses TRBV7-2 with TRBJ2-7, with D perhaps TRBD1 (6 bases). Trimming cost V 1 base and J 0 bases, with 13 bases left between them. The germline CDR1 and CDR2 sequences are SGHTA and FQGNSA. The CDR3 has 16 amino acids. The CDR3 reads CASSLEIQGLSYEQYF. CDR3 in DNA: TGTGCCAGCAGCTTAGAAATCCAGGGGCTCTCCTACGAGCAGTACTTC.

The chain combines TRBV28 with TRBJ1-6, with D possibly matching TRBD1 (6 bases). The ends were cut back, 6 bases at V and 5 bases at J, with 11 bases in the middle. This CDR3 is 14 amino acids long. Germline V gene data show CDR1 as MDHEN and CDR2 as SYDVKM. DNA for the CDR3: TGTGCCAGCAGCTGGCCAGGGGATAATTCACCCCTCCACTTT. Its protein is CASSWPGDNSPLHF.

The chain carries TRBV19 and TRBJ2-2; 7 nucleotides line up with TRBD1. Germline V gene sequence: CDR1 LNHDA, CDR2 SQIVND (reference sequence). V shed 8 bases, J shed 4 bases, and the junction held 7 bases outside the gene matches. The CDR3 is 14 amino acids. The CDR3 reads CASGDRAGTGELFF. CDR3 sequence (DNA): TGTGCCAGTGGAGACAGGGCGGGCACCGGGGAGCTGTTTTTT.

This rearrangement joins TRBV4-1 to TRBJ2-7, with 10 bases identical to TRBD1. This CDR3 comprises 15 residues. V was clipped by 5 bases and J by 6 bases; unmatched bases: 10. From germline, CDR1 is MGHRA and CDR2 YSYEKL. The CDR3 reads CASSYGDRGFGEQYF. CDR3 bases: TGCGCCAGCAGCTACGGGGACAGGGGCTTTGGCGAGCAGTACTTC.

In nucleotides, the CDR3 is TGTGCCACAGGGGGGCAAGATACGCAGTATTTT. It translates to CATGGQDTQYF. The J gene is TRBJ2-3, the V gene TRBV10-3; tentatively, D is TRBD1 (7 bases). The CDR3 is made up of 11 amino acids. V shed 10 bases and J shed 5 bases, with 10 bases lying between them. Per the germline V gene, CDR1 is ENHRY and CDR2 is SYGVKD.

The chain uses TRBV7-3 and TRBJ1-2; the match to TRBD1 covers 7 bases. J lost 14 bases, V lost 4 bases, and 19 bases had no gene match. This CDR3 spans 15 amino acids. CDR1 SGHTA and CDR2 FQGTGA come from the germline V gene. CDR3 nucleotide sequence: TGTGCCAGCAGCTCCCCCCAATGGACAGGTTATGGCTGGACCTTC. Its protein product is CASSSPQWTGYGWTF. Filled out from reference TRBV7-3 and TRBJ1-2, the complete variable domain reads GAGVSQTPSNKVTEKGKYVELRCDPISGHTALYWYRQSLGQGPEFLIYFQGTGAADDSGLPNDRFFAVRPEGSVSTLKIQRTERGDSAVYLCASSSPQWTGYGWTFGSGTRLTVV.

The count of this clone is one. The CDR3 bases are TGTGCCAGCAGTCAGCAGGGGGCAGCGGGCCAAGAGACCCAGTACTTC. It is translated as CASSQQGAAGQETQYF. This chain connects TRBV27 to TRBJ2-5; 8 bases line up with TRBD1. The CDR3 covers 16 residues. Germline V CDR1 and CDR2: MNHEY, SMNVEV (reference sequence). V lost 5 bases, J lost 1 base, and 9 bases stayed unmatched.

The chain uses TRBV29-1 and TRBJ2-7, with a possible D match to TRBD2 (6 bases). Looked up from germline, CDR1 is SQVTM and CDR2 is ANQGSEA. V was clipped by 4 bases and J by 0 bases, with 13 bases between them. The CDR3 sequence is 14 residues long. The CDR3, as DNA: TGCAGCGTTGTAGCGGCCCGTGTCTCCTACGAGCAGTACTTC. Protein product: CSVVAARVSYEQYF.

The chain is built from TRBV28 and TRBJ2-3; TRBD1 agrees at 9 bases. This CDR3 contains 16 residues. Trimming at V came to 7 bases and at J to 0 bases, leaving 8 bases not matched to a gene. Germline CDR1 and CDR2: MDHEN and SYDVKM. In DNA form, the CDR3 reads TGTGCCAGCAACGCCGGGACAGGGCTCAGCACAGATACGCAGTATTTT. Translated, it gives CASNAGTGLSTDTQYF.

The chain recombines TRBV4-1 with TRBJ2-7; perhaps TRBD2 as D (5 bases). The germline V gene has CDR1 MGHRA and CDR2 YSYEKL. The CDR3 is 15 amino acids. V dropped 1 base and J dropped 2 bases, with 12 bases sitting between them. For the CDR3, the DNA is TGCGCCAGCAGCCAAGGGACTGGGAGCGCCTACGAGCAGTACTTC. It translates to CASSQGTGSAYEQYF.

The chain is built from TRBV5-6 and TRBJ1-1; D remains unclear. CDR1 and CDR2 from the germline V gene are SGHDT and YYEEEE. V was shortened by 0 bases and J by 1 base, with 16 bases between the two germline ends. The CDR3 totals 17 residues. The CDR3 here is CASSLVKFSGGNTEAFF. CDR3 nucleotide sequence: TGTGCCAGCAGCTTGGTAAAATTCTCCGGAGGGAACACTGAAGCTTTCTTT.